The 31 T cell receptor beta chains listed next were all sequenced from one sample in a study of blood T cell repertoires in COVID-19. Using immunoSEQ multiplex PCR, the repertoire was profiled, and TCRdb retains in-frame clones only, with some absent. Of about 100,000 clones listed, 91% were seen once; the top ten hold roughly 0.97%. The sequencing sample was made of peripheral blood. These receptors were collected from a man aged 55-75 years with acute or convalescent COVID-19.

This CDR3 reads CASSTNARVDYGYTF. CDR3 in DNA: TGTGCCAGCAGTACTAATGCCCGGGTAGACTATGGCTACACCTTC. The J gene is TRBJ1-2, the V gene TRBV28; D is undetermined. Trimming shortened V by 5 bases and J by 3 bases, and 16 bases separated the two germline ends. Germline CDR1 is MDHEN and CDR2 is SYDVKM. CDR3 length equals 15 residues.

V gene TRBV4-1 combines with J gene TRBJ1-1, with D perhaps matching TRBD1 (6 bases). This CDR3 region has 14 residues. V shed 2 bases and J shed 1 base, with 8 bases lying between them. CDR1 is MGHRA and CDR2 is YSYEKL in the germline V gene. CDR3 protein: CASSQPDRNTEAFF. In DNA form, the CDR3 reads TGCGCCAGCAGCCAACCGGACAGGAACACTGAAGCTTTCTTT.

The rearrangement joins TRBV3-1 (or the pseudogene TRBV3-2) to TRBJ1-1; 10 bases fit TRBD1. Germline CDR1 reads LGHDT; CDR2 reads YNNKEL (reference sequence). Trimming at V came to 3 bases and at J to 6 bases, leaving 4 bases not matched to a gene. The CDR3 consists of 14 residues. CDR3 protein: CASSQSGTGAEAFF. CDR3 nucleotides: TGTGCCAGCAGCCAGTCCGGGACAGGGGCTGAAGCTTTCTTT.

The table lists this clone with a count of one. The V gene is TRBV7-3, the J gene TRBJ2-1; possibly TRBD2 for D (5 bases). The CDR3 has 14 residues. Trimming pared 3 bases from V and 5 bases from J, leaving 11 bases between. CDR1 and CDR2 from the germline V gene are SGHTA and FQGTGA. The DNA of the CDR3 is TGTGCCAGCAGCTTCGGCGGGCCGAACAATGAGCAGTTCTTC. Its protein product is CASSFGGPNNEQFF.

This rearrangement joins TRBV28 to TRBJ1-1; D is ambiguous. The V end lost 5 bases, the J end lost 10 bases, and 17 bases lay between the germline ends. The CDR3 is 13 residues long. The germline gives CDR1 MDHEN, CDR2 SYDVKM. The CDR3 here is CASSTSWTGRAFF. The CDR3 DNA reads TGTGCCAGCAGTACATCCTGGACGGGGAGAGCTTTCTTT.

This clone was detected once. This chain uses TRBV6-1 with TRBJ1-5; D gene unclear. Between the trimmed V and J ends, which lost 2 bases and 3 bases, there was a span of 8 bases. CDR3 length: 14 residues. The germline V gene has CDR1 MNHNS and CDR2 SASEGT. Here the CDR3 DNA reads TGTGCCAGCAGTGAATCGGGTAACAATCAGCCCCAGCATTTT. Translated: CASSESGNNQPQHF.

This clone was detected a few times. J is TRBJ1-5 and V is TRBV6-5; maybe TRBD1 (6 bases). The CDR3 has 13 amino acids. Trimming took 5 bases from V and 9 from J, leaving 14 bases between them. Germline V lookup: CDR1 MNHEY, CDR2 SVGAGI. The CDR3 here is CASSIPDSRPQHF. The CDR3 region has the DNA TGTGCCAGCAGTATCCCGGACAGTCGGCCCCAGCATTTT.

This clone was detected only once. The rearrangement joins TRBV28 to TRBJ1-2; possibly TRBD1 for D (5 bases). This CDR3 spans 15 amino acids. Trimming cost V 5 bases and J 0 bases, with 13 bases left between them. Germline V gives CDR1 MDHEN, CDR2 SYDVKM. CDR3 sequence: CASSVPRQTNYGYTF. Written as DNA, the CDR3 is TGTGCCAGCAGTGTCCCGAGACAGACTAACTATGGCTACACCTTC.

The count of this clone is one. The V gene is TRBV7-9, the J gene TRBJ2-5; 9 bases align to TRBD2. After removal of 5 bases from V and 5 bases from J, the junction contained 12 bases not matched to a gene. The CDR3 contains 16 residues. The germline V gene encodes CDR1 SEHNR and CDR2 FQNEAQ (reference sequence). Here the CDR3 reads CASSPLGAGGAETQYF. CDR3 DNA sequence: TGTGCCAGCAGCCCTTTGGGAGCGGGAGGAGCGGAGACCCAGTACTTC.

V gene TRBV6-4 combines with J gene TRBJ1-4; maybe TRBD1 (5 bases). Germline V gene data show CDR1 as MRHNA and CDR2 as SNTAGT. There are 15 residues in the CDR3. V was clipped by 2 bases and J by 10 bases, with 17 bases between them. The CDR3 DNA sequence: TGTGCCAGCAGTGACAGGGGTCGGGCTGTGGGAAAACTGTTTTTT. Translation: CASSDRGRAVGKLFF.

The V call is TRBV12-3 or TRBV12-4, the J call TRBJ1-2, with TRBD1 matching over 7 bases. Unmatched junction bases numbered 5, after V lost 6 bases and J lost 4 bases. CDR3 length: 13 residues. CDR3 in DNA: TGTGCCAGCAGCGGAGACAGGGTCTATGGCTACACCTTC. Protein: CASSGDRVYGYTF.

The chain couples TRBV28 to TRBJ2-5, with a tentative D call TRBD1 (6 bases). The CDR3 runs to 15 residues. Germline CDR1 MDHEN, CDR2 SYDVKM. Trimming removed 5 bases at V and 5 bases at J, with 18 bases between. The DNA for the CDR3 is TGTGCCAGCAGTCCCAATACAGGGATAGGGGAGACCCAGTACTTC. The encoded protein is CASSPNTGIGETQYF.

This clone was recorded once. V gene TRBV12-5 combines with J gene TRBJ2-5; the match to TRBD2 covers 7 bases. The CDR3 spans 15 residues. V shed 5 bases, J shed 2 bases, and the junction held 8 bases outside the gene matches. CDR1 is LGHNT, CDR2 FRNRAP, per germline. The CDR3 region is CASGPALARQETQYF. The CDR3 coding sequence is TGTGCTAGTGGTCCGGCACTAGCGAGACAAGAGACCCAGTACTTC.

This clone has a handful of counts. The V and J genes are TRBV5-1 and TRBJ1-3, with D unclear. Germline CDR1 SGHRS, CDR2 YFSETQ. This CDR3 contains 14 residues. V shed 0 bases and J shed 2 bases, with 6 bases lying between them. CDR3 nucleotides: TGCGCCAGCAGCTTGGACAGTACTGGAAACACCATATATTTT. The encoded protein is CASSLDSTGNTIYF.

The rearrangement uses TRBV28 and TRBJ1-6, with a weak D call TRBD1 (6 bases). Trimming took 2 bases from V and 0 from J, leaving 8 bases between them. Germline V gene lookup returns CDR1 MDHEN and CDR2 SYDVKM. The CDR3 sequence is 16 residues long. CDR3 loop: CASSLTGSSYNSPLHF. The CDR3 DNA sequence: TGTGCCAGCAGTTTAACAGGGAGCTCCTATAATTCACCCCTCCACTTT.

The chain couples TRBV7-9 to TRBJ2-3; TRBD2 aligns across 10 bases. The CDR3 is 14 residues long. Per germline, CDR1 SEHNR and CDR2 FQNEAQ (reference sequence). The J segment lost 3 bases and the V segment lost 5 bases, leaving 2 bases of the junction unmatched. CDR3: CASSRSGRTDTQYF. CDR3 bases: TGTGCCAGCAGCCGTAGCGGGAGGACAGATACGCAGTATTTT.

The chain recombines TRBV9 with TRBJ2-2; D is perhaps TRBD2 (5 bases). Germline V CDR1 and CDR2: SGDLS, YYNGEE. The length of the CDR3 is 13 residues. V lost 0 bases, J lost 6 bases, and 6 bases lay in between. The CDR3 DNA reads as TGTGCCAGCAGCGTAGACGGGGCCGGGGAGCTGTTTTTT. Translation: CASSVDGAGELFF.

The rearrangement links TRBV5-1 to TRBJ1-1; 10 nucleotides agree with TRBD1. The CDR3 extends over 13 amino acids. Germline-derived CDR1 and CDR2 are SGHRS and YFSETQ. V trimming: 1 base; J trimming: 10 bases; junction bases outside the gene matches: 4. The CDR3 sequence: CASSLSGTGAAFF. CDR3 nucleotide sequence: TGCGCCAGCAGCTTGTCCGGGACAGGGGCAGCTTTCTTT.

The CDR3 DNA follows: TGTGCCAGCAGCCGGGATCCAGGACAGGGAGAGACCCAGTACTTC. Translation: CASSRDPGQGETQYF. The gene calls are TRBV9 and TRBJ2-5; 8 bases map to TRBD1. This CDR3 contains 15 residues. V dropped 4 bases and J dropped 4; count of bases not matched to a gene: 9. The germline gives CDR1 SGDLS, CDR2 YYNGEE.

The CDR3 region has the DNA TGCGCCAGCAGCCCCCCCTTTGGTGCGGAGACCCGATCGACCGGGGAGCTGTTTTTT. This codes for CASSPPFGAETRSTGELFF. The chain employs TRBV5-1 and TRBJ2-2, with D hard to call. In germline, CDR1 is SGHRS, CDR2 YFSETQ. With 4 bases removed from V and 5 bases from J, the gap between germline ends came to 27 bases. This CDR3 contains 19 residues.

This rearrangement joins TRBV24-1 to TRBJ2-5, with TRBD2 as a possible D gene (6 bases). V was trimmed by 2 bases and J by 1 base, leaving 10 bases between them. CDR1 and CDR2 from the germline V gene are KGHDR and SFDVKD. The CDR3 is 15 residues long. In DNA form, the CDR3 reads TGTGCCACCAGTGATTGGGGGGAAGGCCAAGAGACCCAGTACTTC. It encodes CATSDWGEGQETQYF.

V is TRBV27 and J is TRBJ1-4; no definite D call. V shed 4 bases and J shed 0 bases, with 9 bases lying between them. Germline CDR1 is MNHEY and CDR2 is SMNVEV (reference sequence). CDR3 length: 15 residues. As DNA, the CDR3 is TGTGCCAGCAGTTCGTACGGGGCAACTAATGAAAAACTGTTTTTT. This translates into CASSSYGATNEKLFF.

The J gene is TRBJ2-3, the V gene TRBV9; 8 bases line up with TRBD2. V dropped 10 bases and J dropped 2; count of bases not matched to a gene: 3. The CDR3 sequence is 12 residues long. Germline V gene sequence: CDR1 SGDLS, CDR2 YYNGEE. The CDR3 nucleotides read TGTGCCTCGGGGGGGATCACAGATACGCAGTATTTT. It encodes CASGGITDTQYF.

The J gene is TRBJ2-3, the V gene TRBV7-2; TRBD2 matches 7 bases. The CDR3 totals 14 residues. V dropped 5 bases and J dropped 3; count of bases not matched to a gene: 5. Germline-derived CDR1 and CDR2 are SGHTA and FQGNSA. CDR3 protein: CASSPALATDTQYF. The CDR3 DNA reads TGTGCCAGCAGCCCGGCACTAGCGACAGATACGCAGTATTTT.

This clone was counted once. V gene TRBV5-1 combines with J gene TRBJ1-6; 8 bases are shared with TRBD1. Losses at the gene ends were 4 bases for V and 8 bases for J; bases not matched to a gene: 11. The CDR3 is made up of 16 amino acids. Germline CDR1 reads SGHRS; CDR2 reads YFSETQ. The CDR3 spells CASSPRGQGFDSPLHF. The CDR3, as DNA: TGCGCCAGCAGCCCACGAGGACAGGGATTTGATTCACCCCTCCACTTT.

The genes are TRBV11-3 and TRBJ1-1; D gene uncertain. Between the trimmed V and J ends, which lost 7 bases and 1 base, there was a span of 13 bases. The CDR3 loop spans 14 amino acids. Per the germline V gene, CDR1 is SGHNT and CDR2 is YENEEA. CDR3 DNA: TGTGCCAGCACCCCCCTCCGGGGGAACACTGAAGCTTTCTTT. It encodes CASTPLRGNTEAFF.

This clone was found once. This sequence joins TRBV19 and TRBJ2-7; TRBD1 matches at 9 bases. With V trimmed by 2 bases and J by 5 bases, 7 bases remained unmatched. Germline-derived CDR1 and CDR2 are LNHDA and SQIVND (reference sequence). The CDR3 sequence is 15 residues long. The CDR3 region has the DNA TGTGCCAGTAGTATACTCGGACAGGGGAGGAACGAGCAGTACTTC. Its translation: CASSILGQGRNEQYF.

For this clone: At one boundary the junction diverges from the germline segment, which might be a read error. The V gene is TRBV4-2, the J gene TRBJ2-5, with D tentatively TRBD1 (6 bases). The CDR3 length is 15 residues. Germline lookup yields CDR1 LGHNA and CDR2 YNFKEQ. For the CDR3, the DNA is TGTGCCAGCAGCTCCCTAGGGGGAAACCAGGAGACCCAGTACTTC. This gives the protein CASSSLGGNQETQYF.

The rearrangement links TRBV4-2 to TRBJ2-1; D possibly corresponds to TRBD1 (6 bases). Germline-derived CDR1 and CDR2 are LGHNA and YNFKEQ. V lost 2 bases to trimming and J lost 4 bases, with 9 bases between them. CDR3 length: 14 residues. The CDR3, as DNA: TGTGCCAGCAGCCAACTGGACAGTTACAATGAGCAGTTCTTC. Translating gives CASSQLDSYNEQFF.

The genes are TRBV5-1 and TRBJ2-2; 10 bases are a match to TRBD2. This CDR3 is 15 amino acids long. The germline CDR1 and CDR2 sequences are SGHRS and YFSETQ. Trimming removed 4 bases from V and 6 bases from J; junction bases left unmatched: 6. The DNA of the CDR3 is TGCGCCAGCAGCCCCCCCAGCGGGAGGGCCGGGGAGCTGTTTTTT. It translates to CASSPPSGRAGELFF.

The DNA for the CDR3 is TGTGCCAGCAACCCACCGGGGGTAGCGGGATCTGAGACCCAGTACTTC. Translation gives CASNPPGVAGSETQYF. The chain is built from TRBV3-1 (or the pseudogene TRBV3-2) and TRBJ2-5, with 8 bases aligning to TRBD2. Per germline, CDR1 LGHDT and CDR2 YNNKEL (reference sequence). Trimming at V came to 7 bases and at J to 5 bases, leaving 15 bases not matched to a gene. This CDR3 is 16 amino acids long.